These 15 T cell receptor beta chains were all obtained from the same sample, sequenced in a study of T cells expressing NK-cell markers. TCRdb reprocessed the 5' RACE reads; each CDR3 protein has one entry and no DNA is given. The repertoire shows approximately 420,000 distinct CDR3 sequences; the top ten hold approximately 12%. Sequencing used blood T cells: a sorted CD56 or NKG2C T cell subset, CD4+ or CD8+ T cells, or bulk PBMC T cells (not recorded which). The receptor set was obtained from a woman between 45 and 65 years old in good health.

The V gene is TRBV4-1, the J gene TRBJ2-2; TCRdb lists TRBD1, though no DNA is available to test this call. The CDR3 is 15 amino acids. CDR1 MGHRA and CDR2 YSYEKL come from the germline V gene. The CDR3 spells CASSQDRGDTGELFF.

V gene TRBV29-1 combines with J gene TRBJ2-5; TCRdb's D call of TRBD1 is untestable without DNA. The CDR3 has 14 amino acids. CDR1 SQVTM and CDR2 ANQGSEA come from the germline V gene. The CDR3 sequence is CSVGQGTTQETQYF.

V usage is TRBV29-1 and J usage is TRBJ1-2; the D gene TCRdb calls, TRBD1, cannot be checked with no DNA. The CDR3 totals 16 residues. Germline V gene sequence: CDR1 SQVTM, CDR2 ANQGSEA. The CDR3 region is CSVAGLDRGRHDGYTF.

The J gene is TRBJ2-4, the V gene TRBV5-1. The CDR3 has 14 amino acids. The germline V gene has CDR1 SGHRS and CDR2 YFSETQ. The CDR3 sequence is CASSPGLAKNIQYF.

The V gene is TRBV4-1, the J gene TRBJ2-3; as DNA is missing, the TRBD1 call by TCRdb cannot be tested. CDR3 size: 17 residues. The germline V gene encodes CDR1 MGHRA and CDR2 YSYEKL. This CDR3 reads CASSQGGAGGPTDTQYF.

This chain connects TRBV5-1 to TRBJ2-5; TCRdb calls TRBD1, which cannot be checked without DNA. The germline gives CDR1 SGHRS, CDR2 YFSETQ. The CDR3 loop spans 14 amino acids. The CDR3 sequence: CASSNDRGGETQYF. Filled out from reference TRBV5-1 and TRBJ2-5, the complete variable domain reads KAGVTQTPRYLIKTRGQQVTLSCSPISGHRSVSWYQQTPGQGLQFLFEYFSETQRNKGNFPGRFSGRQFSNSRSEMNVSTLELGDSALYLCASSNDRGGETQYFGPGTRLLVL.

The V gene is TRBV3-1, the J gene TRBJ1-2. The CDR3 loop spans 14 amino acids. Germline V CDR1 and CDR2: LGHDT, YNNKEL (reference sequence). CDR3: CASSPGVGNYGYTF.

The chain couples TRBV27 to TRBJ2-3; TCRdb lists TRBD2, though no DNA is available to test this call. This CDR3 is 15 amino acids long. Germline assignment: CDR1 MNHEY and CDR2 SMNVEV (reference sequence). CDR3 residues: CASSRGTSSTDTQYF.

The genes are TRBV12-3 or TRBV12-4 and TRBJ2-2; there is no DNA to check the TCRdb D call of TRBD1. CDR3 length: 13 amino acids. This CDR3 reads CASTLGGIGELFF.

The chain is built from TRBV29-1 and TRBJ2-1; TCRdb's D gene call, TRBD2, goes unchecked for lack of DNA. The CDR3 runs 15 residues. The V gene's germline CDR1 is SQVTM and CDR2 ANQGSEA. The CDR3 spells CSVEDLDGGSDEQFF.

This chain uses TRBV4-2 with TRBJ2-3; TCRdb designates TRBD2, a call that cannot be tested without DNA. Germline V gene lookup returns CDR1 LGHNA and CDR2 YNFKEQ. The CDR3 is 14 amino acids. CDR3 protein: CASSQDQAGATQYF.

V gene TRBV7-7 combines with J gene TRBJ2-1; TCRdb reports TRBD2, a call that lacks DNA to check it against. The germline gives CDR1 SSHAT, CDR2 FNYEAQ (reference sequence). The CDR3 runs 18 residues. CDR3 region: CASSLAEGRARSYNEQFF.

This chain links TRBV12-3 or TRBV12-4 with TRBJ2-1; TCRdb designates TRBD1, a call that cannot be tested without DNA. The CDR3 has 16 amino acids. CDR3 protein: CASSLPGGQGYGEQFF.

J is TRBJ2-1 and V is TRBV4-2; TCRdb gives TRBD2 as the D gene, but with no DNA this cannot be confirmed. The CDR3 consists of 13 residues. Germline assignment: CDR1 LGHNA and CDR2 YNFKEQ. CDR3 residues: CATRREGGNEQFF.

The CDR3 reads CASSLAGRQETQYF. The genes are TRBV5-1 and TRBJ2-5; absent DNA, TCRdb's TRBD1 call cannot be checked. The germline gives CDR1 SGHRS, CDR2 YFSETQ. CDR3 size: 14 residues.